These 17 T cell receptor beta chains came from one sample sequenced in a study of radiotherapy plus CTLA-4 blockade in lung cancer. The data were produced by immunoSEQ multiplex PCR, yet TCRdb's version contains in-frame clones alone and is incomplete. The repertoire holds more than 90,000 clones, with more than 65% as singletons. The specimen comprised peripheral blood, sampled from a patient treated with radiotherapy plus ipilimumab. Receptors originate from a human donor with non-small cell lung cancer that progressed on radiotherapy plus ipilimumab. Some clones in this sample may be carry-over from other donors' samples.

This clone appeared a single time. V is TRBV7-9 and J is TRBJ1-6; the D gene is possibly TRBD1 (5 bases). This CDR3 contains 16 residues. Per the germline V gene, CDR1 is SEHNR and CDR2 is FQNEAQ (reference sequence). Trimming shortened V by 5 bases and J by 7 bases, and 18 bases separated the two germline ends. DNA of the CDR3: TGTGCCAGCAGCCCCGAATGGCCAGGGACCAATTCACCCCTCCACTTT. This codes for CASSPEWPGTNSPLHF.

CDR3 nucleotides: TGTGCCAGCAGCTCCCATGGGACAGGAGGCTACACCTTC. It is translated as CASSSHGTGGYTF. This sequence joins TRBV7-2 and TRBJ1-2, with 8 positions matching TRBD1. The CDR3 has 13 residues. J gave up 8 bases and V 4 bases, and 6 bases lay outside the gene matches. The V gene's germline CDR1 is SGHTA and CDR2 FQGNSA.

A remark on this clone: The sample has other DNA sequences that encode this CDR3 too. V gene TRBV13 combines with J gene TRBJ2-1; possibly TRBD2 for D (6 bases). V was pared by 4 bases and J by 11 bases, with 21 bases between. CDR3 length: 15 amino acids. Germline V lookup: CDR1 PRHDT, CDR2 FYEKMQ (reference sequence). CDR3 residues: CASSSPRVAGPQQFF. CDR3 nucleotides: TGTGCCAGCAGCTCCCCACGCGTCGCGGGACCTCAGCAGTTCTTC.

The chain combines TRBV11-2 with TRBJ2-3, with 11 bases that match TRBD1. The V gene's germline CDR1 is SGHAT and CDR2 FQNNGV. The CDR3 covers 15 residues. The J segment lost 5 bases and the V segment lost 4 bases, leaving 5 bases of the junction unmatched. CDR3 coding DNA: TGTGCCAGCAGCTCGCGGGACAGGGGGATAGATACGCAGTATTTT. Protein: CASSSRDRGIDTQYF.

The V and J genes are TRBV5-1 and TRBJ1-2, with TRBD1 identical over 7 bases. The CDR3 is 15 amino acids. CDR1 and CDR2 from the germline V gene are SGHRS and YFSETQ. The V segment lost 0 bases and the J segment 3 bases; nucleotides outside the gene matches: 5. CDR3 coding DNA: TGCGCCAGCAGCTTGGGAGGACAGGCCTACTATGGCTACACCTTC. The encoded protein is CASSLGGQAYYGYTF.

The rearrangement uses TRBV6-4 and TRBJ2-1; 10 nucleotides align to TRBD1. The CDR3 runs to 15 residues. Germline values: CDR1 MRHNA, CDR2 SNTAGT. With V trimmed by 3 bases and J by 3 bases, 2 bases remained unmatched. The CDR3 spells CASSEGQGDYNEQFF. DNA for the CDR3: TGTGCCAGCAGTGAAGGACAGGGGGACTACAATGAGCAGTTCTTC.

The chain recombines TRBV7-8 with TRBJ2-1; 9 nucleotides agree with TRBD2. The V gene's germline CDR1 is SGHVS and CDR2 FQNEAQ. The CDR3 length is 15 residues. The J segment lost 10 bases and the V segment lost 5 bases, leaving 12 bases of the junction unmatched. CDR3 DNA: TGTGCCAGCAGCCCCGCCGTAGCGGGGGCCACCGAGCAGTTCTTC. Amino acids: CASSPAVAGATEQFF.

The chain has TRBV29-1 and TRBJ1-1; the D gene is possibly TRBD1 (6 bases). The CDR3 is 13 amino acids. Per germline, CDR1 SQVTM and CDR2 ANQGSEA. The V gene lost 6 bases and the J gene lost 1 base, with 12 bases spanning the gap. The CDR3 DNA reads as TGCAGCGTGCTTAACAGGGAGAACACTGAAGCTTTCTTT. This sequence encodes CSVLNRENTEAFF.

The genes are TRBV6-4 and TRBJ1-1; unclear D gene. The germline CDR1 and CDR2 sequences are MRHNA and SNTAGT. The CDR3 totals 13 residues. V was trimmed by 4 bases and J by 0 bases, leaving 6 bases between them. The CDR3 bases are TGTGCCAGCAGTGCGGAGGTGAACACTGAAGCTTTCTTT. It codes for CASSAEVNTEAFF.

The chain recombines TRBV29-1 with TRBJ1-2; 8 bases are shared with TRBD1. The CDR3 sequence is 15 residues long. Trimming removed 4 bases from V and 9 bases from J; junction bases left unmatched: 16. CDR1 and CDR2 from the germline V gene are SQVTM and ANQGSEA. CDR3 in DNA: TGCAGCGTTGGCCAGGATCAGGGGGCTATTGGTAGCTACACCTTC. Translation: CSVGQDQGAIGSYTF.

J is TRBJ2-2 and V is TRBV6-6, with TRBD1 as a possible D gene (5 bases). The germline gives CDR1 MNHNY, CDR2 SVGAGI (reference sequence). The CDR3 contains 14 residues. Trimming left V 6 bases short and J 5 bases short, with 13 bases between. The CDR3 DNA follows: TGTGCCAGCAGGCGGACCAGGGATACCGGGGAGCTGTTTTTT. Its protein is CASRRTRDTGELFF.

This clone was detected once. CDR3 protein: CASSPVLTWAKNIQYF. CDR3 in DNA: TGTGCCAGCTCACCCGTCTTAACCTGGGCCAAAAACATTCAGTACTTC. The gene calls are TRBV18 and TRBJ2-4, with D uncertain. V gave up 3 bases and J gave up 1 base, with 13 bases separating them. CDR1 KGHSH and CDR2 LQKENI come from the germline V gene. CDR3 length equals 16 residues.

The CDR3 here is CASSPRTSGGLPRTGELFF. For the CDR3, the DNA is TGTGCCAGCAGCCCTAGGACTAGCGGGGGCCTCCCGAGGACCGGGGAGCTGTTTTTT. This chain joins TRBV7-3 and TRBJ2-2; 13 nucleotides align to TRBD2. J was trimmed by 5 bases and V by 5 bases; bases with no gene match: 14. From germline, CDR1 is SGHTA and CDR2 FQGTGA. The CDR3 has 19 residues.

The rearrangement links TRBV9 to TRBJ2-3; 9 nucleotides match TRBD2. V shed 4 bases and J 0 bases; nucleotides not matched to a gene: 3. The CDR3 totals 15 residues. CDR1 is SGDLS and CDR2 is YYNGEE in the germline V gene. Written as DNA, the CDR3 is TGTGCCAGCAGCCAGCGGGGGGATAGCACAGATACGCAGTATTTT. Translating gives CASSQRGDSTDTQYF. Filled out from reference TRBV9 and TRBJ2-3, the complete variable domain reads DSGVTQTPKHLITATGQRVTLRCSPRSGDLSVYWYQQSLDQGLQFLIQYYNGEERAKGNILERFSAQQFPDLHSELNLSSLELGDSALYFCASSQRGDSTDTQYFGPGTRLTVL.

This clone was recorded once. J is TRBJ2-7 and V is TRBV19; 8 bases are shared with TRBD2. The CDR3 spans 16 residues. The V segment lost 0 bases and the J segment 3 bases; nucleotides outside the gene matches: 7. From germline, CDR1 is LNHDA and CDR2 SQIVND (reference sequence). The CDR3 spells CASSIDIREGDYEQYF. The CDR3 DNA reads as TGTGCCAGTAGTATAGACATTCGGGAGGGAGACTACGAGCAGTACTTC. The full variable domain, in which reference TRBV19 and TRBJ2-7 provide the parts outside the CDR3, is DGGITQSPKYLFRKEGQNVTLSCEQNLNHDAMYWYRQDPGQGLRLIYYSQIVNDFQKGDIAEGYSVSREKKESFPLTVTSAQKNPTAFYLCASSIDIREGDYEQYFGPGTRLTVT.

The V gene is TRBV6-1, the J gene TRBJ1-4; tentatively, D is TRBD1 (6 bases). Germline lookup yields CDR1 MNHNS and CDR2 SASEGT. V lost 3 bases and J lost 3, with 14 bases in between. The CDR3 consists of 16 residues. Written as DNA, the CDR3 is TGTGCCAGCAGTGATCCCAGGGGCATGGCTAATGAAAAACTGTTTTTT. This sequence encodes CASSDPRGMANEKLFF.

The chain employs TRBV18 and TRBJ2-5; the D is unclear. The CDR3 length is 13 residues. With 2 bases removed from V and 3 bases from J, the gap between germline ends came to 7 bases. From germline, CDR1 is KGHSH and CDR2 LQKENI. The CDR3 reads CASSPAVEETQYF. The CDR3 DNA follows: TGTGCCAGCTCACCAGCAGTAGAAGAGACCCAGTACTTC.